The 19 T cell receptor beta chains below were found in one sample sequenced in a study of regulatory T cells in long-lasting Graves disease (dated by TCRdb to the early 2020s). What this sample's time point label stands for: persistent/refractory GD, antithyroid drugs over 5 years with positive TRAb. For both TCR sequencing and RNA sequencing, RNA was extracted from PBMCs using TRIzol. The method behind the library was multiplex PCR. For sequencing, an Illumina HiSeq 4000 was employed. TCR beta libraries were built with iRepertoire HTBI primers and Arm-PCR amplification of CDR3 regions. The public reads were run again by TCRdb, first through fastp at Q25 and then through MiXCR, and only productive beta chains were kept. Rows are combined by CDR3 protein, so each entry shows the most common genes and DNA. The table for this sample lists 400,000 to 500,000 distinct CDR3 sequences; 21% of them were counted only once. Together, the top ten hold 14% of the sample.

The sample consisted of peripheral blood mononuclear cells (PBMCs), taken when the disease was refractory, from a patient treated with antithyroid drugs. The source of these receptors is a female donor with Graves disease.

This clonotype was observed at least ten times. The chain joins TRBV28 to TRBJ2-7; 9 nucleotides match TRBD2. The ends lost 4 bases at V and 0 bases at J; junction bases unmatched: 10. Germline V gene data show CDR1 as MDHEN and CDR2 as SYDVKM. The CDR3 is made up of 17 amino acids. CDR3 protein: CASSSPIAGVNSYEQYF. The CDR3, as DNA: TGTGCCAGCAGTTCACCAATAGCGGGAGTCAACTCCTACGAGCAGTACTTC.

Concerning this clonotype itself: Only one base separates this from a far larger clonotype, so it likely reflects a read error. The chain employs TRBV12-3 or TRBV12-4 and TRBJ2-2; possible D gene TRBD2, 7 bases. Trimming took 6 bases from V and 6 from J, leaving 17 bases between them. The CDR3 is 15 residues long. CDR3 residues: CASSLGGGLPGELFF. CDR3 bases: TGTGCCAGCAGCCTTGGGGGGGGCTTGCCCGGGGAGCTGTTTTTT.

In its sample, this clonotype was seen a few times. This chain uses TRBV27 with TRBJ2-3; 11 nucleotides align to TRBD2. The CDR3 loop spans 16 amino acids. The germline gives CDR1 MNHEY, CDR2 SMNVEV (reference sequence). The trim removed 5 bases at V and 4 bases at J, leaving 8 bases unmatched. The CDR3 nucleotides are TGTGCCAGCAGTCCACTAGCGGGAGTTGTCGCAGATACGCAGTATTTT. Residues: CASSPLAGVVADTQYF.

This chain links TRBV27 with TRBJ2-1; 10 bases fit TRBD2. The V segment lost 2 bases and the J segment 4 bases; nucleotides outside the gene matches: 23. The CDR3 is 22 residues long. The germline V gene encodes CDR1 MNHEY and CDR2 SMNVEV (reference sequence). The CDR3 protein is CASSLLAPGAYAPSGRYNEQFF. The CDR3 nucleotides read TGTGCCAGCAGTTTACTCGCCCCCGGGGCCTATGCGCCTAGCGGGAGATACAATGAGCAGTTCTTC.

The rearrangement links TRBV7-9 to TRBJ1-1; possible D gene TRBD1, 6 bases. The V gene lost 5 bases and the J gene lost 8 bases, with 9 bases spanning the gap. Germline V gene lookup returns CDR1 SEHNR and CDR2 FQNEAQ (reference sequence). There are 11 residues in the CDR3. Here the CDR3 reads CASSARGEAFF. As DNA, the CDR3 is TGTGCCAGCAGCGCCAGGGGAGAAGCTTTCTTT.

This clonotype occurred many times. This chain connects TRBV28 to TRBJ1-5; TRBD1 is a possible D gene (5 bases). CDR3 length: 16 residues. CDR1 and CDR2 from the germline V gene are MDHEN and SYDVKM. The V end lost 4 bases, the J end lost 0 bases, and 13 bases lay between the germline ends. CDR3 nucleotides: TGTGCCAGCAGTTCCGGACATTTTAATAGCAATCAGCCCCAGCATTTT. This sequence encodes CASSSGHFNSNQPQHF.

In regard to this clonotype: A read error may be the cause here, since a much bigger clone is one base away. V and J are TRBV24-1 and TRBJ2-2; a possible D gene is TRBD2 (5 bases). CDR1 is KGHDR, CDR2 SFDVKD, per germline. This CDR3 region has 16 residues. The DNA for the CDR3 is TGTGCCACCAGTGATTTTAAGGCGGGTAACACCAGGGAGCTGTTTTTT. Its protein product is CATSDFKAGNTRELFF.

The V call is TRBV24-1, the J call TRBJ2-2; TRBD1 or TRBD2 may be the D gene (5 bases each). The CDR3 sequence is 14 residues long. The V end lost 9 bases, the J end lost 6 bases, and 16 bases lay between the germline ends. Germline V gives CDR1 KGHDR, CDR2 SFDVKD. CDR3 amino acids: CATSPGAMPGELFF. The DNA of the CDR3 is TGTGCCACCTCGCCCGGGGCTATGCCCGGGGAGCTGTTTTTT.

Points on this clonotype: Since a much larger clone is just one base distant, this may be a read error. The conserved closing phenylalanine or tryptophan is absent in this CDR3, likely reflecting a read error. The V gene is TRBV27, the J gene TRBJ1-5; 9 bases are a match to TRBD1. Germline CDR1 reads MNHEY; CDR2 reads SMNVEV (reference sequence). This CDR3 contains 16 residues. J lost 3 bases, V lost 5 bases, and 8 bases had no gene match. CDR3 DNA sequence: TGTGCCAGCAGTAGTCCCGGGACAGGGAACAATCAGCCCCAGCATCTT. Translation gives CASSSPGTGNNQPQHL.

In its sample, this clonotype was seen many times. The V call is TRBV6-1, the J call TRBJ2-2, with 9 bases aligning to TRBD1. The V gene's germline CDR1 is MNHNS and CDR2 SASEGT. This CDR3 is built from 16 residues. Trimming at V came to 6 bases and at J to 0 bases, leaving 5 bases not matched to a gene. The CDR3 nucleotides read TGTGCCAGCAGGAAACAGGGGGCTTCGAACACCGGGGAGCTGTTTTTT. As protein: CASRKQGASNTGELFF.

This clonotype showed up many times. This chain uses TRBV2 with TRBJ1-5; tentative D call: TRBD1 (6 bases). The V gene's germline CDR1 is SNHLY and CDR2 FYNNEI. The V gene lost 10 bases and the J gene lost 3 bases, with 13 bases spanning the gap. This CDR3 is 13 amino acids long. CDR3 in amino acids: CATTGNNNQPQHF. The CDR3 coding sequence is TGTGCCACTACAGGGAACAACAATCAGCCCCAGCATTTT.

At least ten counts were recorded for this clonotype. The chain couples TRBV6-2 or TRBV6-3 to TRBJ2-2, with 10 bases identical to TRBD2. CDR1 MNHEY and CDR2 SVGEGT come from the germline V gene. CDR3 length: 16 residues. The junction had 4 bases not matched to a gene; V was cut back by 2 bases and J by 4 bases. CDR3 residues: CASSYASGSFTGELFF. The CDR3 DNA reads TGTGCCAGCAGTTACGCTAGCGGGAGCTTCACCGGGGAGCTGTTTTTT.

DNA for the CDR3: TGTGCCAGCAGCCGACTGACAGGGATGAACACCGGGGAGCTGTTTTTT. Residues: CASSRLTGMNTGELFF. V usage is TRBV12-3 or TRBV12-4 and J usage is TRBJ2-2, with 7 bases fitting TRBD1. CDR3 length: 16 amino acids. Losses at the gene ends were 6 bases for V and 1 base for J; bases not matched to a gene: 8.

This clonotype was observed at least ten times. Its ends do not fully match the called genes, so a read error is possible. This chain connects TRBV5-1 to TRBJ2-2; D is tentatively TRBD1 or TRBD2 (5 bases each). The CDR3 is 15 amino acids. Germline CDR1 and CDR2: SGHRS and YFSETQ. Written as DNA, the CDR3 is TGTGCCAGCAGTCCCGGGACCACCAACACCGGGGAGCTGTTTTTT. It encodes CASSPGTTNTGELFF.

This clonotype was counted between two and nine times. The rearrangement links TRBV29-1 to TRBJ2-7; 10 bases align to TRBD1. Unmatched junction bases numbered 7, after V lost 4 bases and J lost 4 bases. The CDR3 spans 14 residues. Germline loops: CDR1 SQVTM, CDR2 ANQGSEA. The CDR3 nucleotides read TGCAGCGTTGCCGTGACAGGGGGCAGGTACGAGCAGTACTTC. Protein: CSVAVTGGRYEQYF.

This clonotype has a count of ten or more. The chain carries TRBV28 and TRBJ1-5; D gene uncertain. Germline V gene lookup returns CDR1 MDHEN and CDR2 SYDVKM. The CDR3 runs 16 residues. The DNA of the CDR3 is TGTGCAAGTGAGGAGCTGACCAAGATTAGCAATCAGCCCCAGCATTTT. Its translation: CASEELTKISNQPQHF.

Regarding this clonotype: The junction differs from germline at one of its ends, possibly a read error. The V call is TRBV19, the J call TRBJ2-7, with a weak D call TRBD2 (5 bases). This CDR3 is built from 14 residues. The germline V gene encodes CDR1 LNHDA and CDR2 SQIVND (reference sequence). CDR3 amino acids: CASSFTPMGSERYF. The CDR3 DNA reads as TGTGCCAGTAGTTTCACGCCAATGGGGAGCGAGCGGTACTTC. Together with reference TRBV19 and TRBJ2-7, the CDR3 gives the full variable domain: DGGITQSPKYLFRKEGQNVTLSCEQNLNHDAMYWYRQDPGQGLRLIYYSQIVNDFQKGDIAEGYSVSREKKESFPLTVTSAQKNPTAFYLCASSFTPMGSERYFGPGTRLTVT.

As concerns this clonotype: Likely a read error: the CDR3 ends without its conserved phenylalanine or tryptophan. In DNA form, the CDR3 reads TGCAGTGCCTGGGCTCCGGGACAGTACAATGAGCAGTTCCTC. Translation: CSAWAPGQYNEQFL. The chain combines TRBV20-1 with TRBJ2-1; 7 bases fit TRBD1. Trimming cost V 6 bases and J 4 bases; bases outside gene matches: 9. Germline V gives CDR1 DFQATT, CDR2 SNEGSKA (reference sequence). CDR3 size: 14 residues.

This clonotype was observed at least ten times. The rearrangement links TRBV18 to TRBJ2-5; D is undetermined. The V and J ends lost 4 bases and 5 bases respectively, with 11 bases between them. The CDR3 consists of 13 residues. Germline V lookup: CDR1 KGHSH, CDR2 LQKENI. In nucleotides, the CDR3 is TGTGCCAGCTCACTCCACGATGGGGAGACCCAGTACTTC. Translating gives CASSLHDGETQYF.